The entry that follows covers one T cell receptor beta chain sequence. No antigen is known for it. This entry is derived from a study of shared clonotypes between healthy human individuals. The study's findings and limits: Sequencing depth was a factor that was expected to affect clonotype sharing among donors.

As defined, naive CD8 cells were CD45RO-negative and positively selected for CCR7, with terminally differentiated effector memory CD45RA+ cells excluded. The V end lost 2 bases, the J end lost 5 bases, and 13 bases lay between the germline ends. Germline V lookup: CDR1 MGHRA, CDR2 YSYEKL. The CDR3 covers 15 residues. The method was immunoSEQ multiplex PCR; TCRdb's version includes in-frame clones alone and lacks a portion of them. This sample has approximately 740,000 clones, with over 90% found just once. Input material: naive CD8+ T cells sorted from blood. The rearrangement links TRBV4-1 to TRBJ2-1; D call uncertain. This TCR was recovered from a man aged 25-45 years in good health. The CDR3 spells CASSQMGGPDNEQFF. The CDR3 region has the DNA TGCGCCAGCAGCCAAATGGGCGGACCCGACAATGAGCAGTTCTTC.